A selection of T cell receptor beta chains follows, all from one sample in a study of OX40 agonist ivuxolimab in advanced cancers. Profiling relied on immunoSEQ multiplex PCR, and the TCRdb table lists in-frame clones only, not all of them. The sample carries tens of thousands of clones, over 75% recorded once. Sequenced material: CD4+ or CD8+ T cells sorted from blood, taken in a trial of the OX40 agonist ivuxolimab. The receptors stem from an adult with an advanced solid tumor such as melanoma, head and neck, liver or kidney cancer. Both conserved end residues are part of each CDR3. Each record gives: CDR3 DNA, CDR3 protein, D gene, J gene, V gene. D genes are given only for firm matches.

TGTGCCAGTAGTATCGGAGACAGGAATTCACCCCTCCACTTT | CASSIGDRNSPLHF | NA | TRBJ1-6 | TRBV19
TGTGCCAGCAGCTTAGCGTCTGCAGCCAGGGACAATGAGCAGTTCTTC | CASSLASAARDNEQFF | NA | TRBJ2-1 | TRBV7-9
TGTGCCAGCAGTGGCGGGGCCTTCAGTCAGCCCCAGCATTTT | CASSGGAFSQPQHF | NA | TRBJ1-5 | TRBV2
TGTGCCAGCAGAATCACAGGGGACCAGCCCCAGCATTTT | CASRITGDQPQHF | TRBD1 | TRBJ1-5 | TRBV28
TGTGCCAGCAGTTACTCCGGACAGAACTATGGCTACACCTTC | CASSYSGQNYGYTF | NA | TRBJ1-2 | TRBV6-5
TGTGCCAGCATTGGAACAAGGTGGGCTGGAAACACCATATATTTT | CASIGTRWAGNTIYF | NA | TRBJ1-3 | TRBV6-6
TGTGCCAGCAGCTTAGTGGCAGGGTTGAATGAAAAACTGTTTTTT | CASSLVAGLNEKLFF | NA | TRBJ1-4 | TRBV7-2
TGTGCCAGCAGCTTAGAACAGGCCTCCTACGAGCAGTACTTC | CASSLEQASYEQYF | NA | TRBJ2-7 | TRBV11-2
TGTGCCATCAGTGAGACTAGCGGGAGTTTAGGGGCCGGGGAGCTGTTTTTT | CAISETSGSLGAGELFF | TRBD2 | TRBJ2-2 | TRBV10-3
TGTGCCAGCAGCTTTAGCAATCAGCCCCAGCATTTT | CASSFSNQPQHF | NA | TRBJ1-5 | TRBV7-9
TGCAGCTGGGCAGGGACGAACACTGAAGCTTTCTTT | CSWAGTNTEAFF | NA | TRBJ1-1 | TRBV29-1